Reported below is one T cell receptor beta chain. The antigen remains undetermined. Germline V gene data show CDR1 as SGHTA and CDR2 as FQGNSA. There are 12 residues in the CDR3. V was trimmed by 1 base and J by 2 bases, leaving 3 bases between them. This specimen belongs to a study of OX40 agonist ivuxolimab in advanced cancers. For the study at large: Partial responses were observed in three patients, of whom one had hepatocellular carcinoma and two had cutaneous melanoma.

Study-wide results and caveats: CD8+ T cells (on average) carried more expanded clones than CD4+ T cells.

TCRdb keeps only in-frame clones here, not all; method: immunoSEQ multiplex PCR. The sample holds around 150,000 clones, just over 90% seen once. The sequencing here drew on CD4+ or CD8+ T cells sorted from blood, taken in a trial of the OX40 agonist ivuxolimab. The chain combines TRBV7-2 with TRBJ2-7; D remains ambiguous. This receptor was identified in an adult with an advanced solid tumor such as melanoma, head and neck, liver or kidney cancer. The CDR3 DNA reads as TGTGCCAGCAGCTTAGGTACCTACGAGCAGTACTTC. The encoded protein is CASSLGTYEQYF.